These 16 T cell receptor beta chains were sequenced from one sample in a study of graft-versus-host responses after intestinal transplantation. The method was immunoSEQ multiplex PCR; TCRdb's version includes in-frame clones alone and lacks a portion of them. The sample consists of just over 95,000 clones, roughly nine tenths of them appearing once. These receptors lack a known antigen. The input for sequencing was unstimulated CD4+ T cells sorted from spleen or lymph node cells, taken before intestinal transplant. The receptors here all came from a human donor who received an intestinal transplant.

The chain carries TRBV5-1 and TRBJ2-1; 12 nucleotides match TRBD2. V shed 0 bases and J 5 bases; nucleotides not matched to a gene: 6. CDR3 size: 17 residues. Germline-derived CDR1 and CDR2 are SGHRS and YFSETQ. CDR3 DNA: TGCGCCAGCAGCTTGGGTGGGGGACTAGCGGGTCACAATGAGCAGTTCTTC. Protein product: CASSLGGGLAGHNEQFF.

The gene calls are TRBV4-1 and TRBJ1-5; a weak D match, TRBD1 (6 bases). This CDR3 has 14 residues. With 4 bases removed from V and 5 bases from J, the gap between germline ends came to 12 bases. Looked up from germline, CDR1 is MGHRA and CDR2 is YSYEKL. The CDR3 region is CASSPQGRDQPQHF. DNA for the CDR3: TGCGCCAGCAGCCCCCAGGGGCGGGATCAGCCCCAGCATTTT.

The CDR3 sequence: CASSLGMRTGLNQPQHF. The CDR3 nucleotides are TGTGCCAGCAGCTTAGGTATGAGGACGGGACTCAATCAGCCCCAGCATTTT. V usage is TRBV7-8 and J usage is TRBJ1-5; weak D call: TRBD1 (5 bases). Trimming cost V 1 base and J 3 bases, with 16 bases left between them. The CDR3 contains 17 residues. Germline V CDR1 and CDR2: SGHVS, FQNEAQ.

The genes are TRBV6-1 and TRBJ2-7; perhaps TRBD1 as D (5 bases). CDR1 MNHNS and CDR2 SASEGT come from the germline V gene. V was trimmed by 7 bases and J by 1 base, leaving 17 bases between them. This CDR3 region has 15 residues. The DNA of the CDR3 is TGTGCCAGCAAAGGAACAGGTAGACCTTCCTACGAGCAGTACTTC. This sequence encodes CASKGTGRPSYEQYF.

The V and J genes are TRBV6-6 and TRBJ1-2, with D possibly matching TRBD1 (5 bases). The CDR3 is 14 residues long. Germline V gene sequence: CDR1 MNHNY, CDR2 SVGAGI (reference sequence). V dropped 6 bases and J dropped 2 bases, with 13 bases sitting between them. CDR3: CASSPRQTNYGYTF. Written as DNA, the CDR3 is TGTGCCAGCAGCCCCCGACAGACAAACTATGGCTACACCTTC.

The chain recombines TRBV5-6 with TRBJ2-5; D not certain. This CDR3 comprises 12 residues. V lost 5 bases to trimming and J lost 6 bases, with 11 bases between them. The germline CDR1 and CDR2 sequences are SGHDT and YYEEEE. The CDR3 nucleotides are TGTGCCAGCAGTGTCAGATTACAGACCCAGTACTTC. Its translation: CASSVRLQTQYF.

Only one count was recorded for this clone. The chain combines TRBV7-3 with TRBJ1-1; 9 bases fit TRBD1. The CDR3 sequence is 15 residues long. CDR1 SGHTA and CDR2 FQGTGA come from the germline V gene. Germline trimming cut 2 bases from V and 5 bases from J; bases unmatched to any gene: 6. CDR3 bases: TGTGCCAGCAGCTTAGATAGACAGGGGGGGACTGAAGCTTTCTTT. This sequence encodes CASSLDRQGGTEAFF.

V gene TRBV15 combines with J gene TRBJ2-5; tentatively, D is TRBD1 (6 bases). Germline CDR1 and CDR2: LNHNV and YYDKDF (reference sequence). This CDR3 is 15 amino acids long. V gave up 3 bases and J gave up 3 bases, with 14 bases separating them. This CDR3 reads CATSRDIWTEETQYF. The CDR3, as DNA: TGTGCCACCAGCAGGGACATCTGGACAGAAGAGACCCAGTACTTC.

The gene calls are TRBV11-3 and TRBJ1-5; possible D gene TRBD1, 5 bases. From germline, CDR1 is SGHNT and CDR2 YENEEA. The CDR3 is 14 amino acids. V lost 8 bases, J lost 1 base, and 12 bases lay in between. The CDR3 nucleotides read TGTGCCAGCTCTCCGGGGGGGAGCAATCAGCCCCAGCATTTT. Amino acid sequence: CASSPGGSNQPQHF.

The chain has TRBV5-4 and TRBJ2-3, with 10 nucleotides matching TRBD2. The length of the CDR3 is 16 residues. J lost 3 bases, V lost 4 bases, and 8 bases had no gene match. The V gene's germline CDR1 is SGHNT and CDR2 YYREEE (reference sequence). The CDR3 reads CASSDPSGGLTDTQYF. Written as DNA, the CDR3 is TGTGCCAGCAGCGACCCTAGCGGGGGACTGACAGATACGCAGTATTTT.

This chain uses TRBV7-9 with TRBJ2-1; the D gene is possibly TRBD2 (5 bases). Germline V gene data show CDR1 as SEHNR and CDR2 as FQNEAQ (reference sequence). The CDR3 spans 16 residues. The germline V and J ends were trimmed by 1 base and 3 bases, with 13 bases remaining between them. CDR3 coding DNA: TGTGCCAGCAGCTTAGTCAGGCTAGCCGGCTACAATGAGCAGTTCTTC. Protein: CASSLVRLAGYNEQFF.

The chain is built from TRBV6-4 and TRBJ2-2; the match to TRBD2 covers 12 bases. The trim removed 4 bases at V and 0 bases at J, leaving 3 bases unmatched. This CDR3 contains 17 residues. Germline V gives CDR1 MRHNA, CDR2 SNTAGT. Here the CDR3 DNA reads TGTGCCAGCAGTGCTAGCGGGGGGGATGCGAACACCGGGGAGCTGTTTTTT. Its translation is CASSASGGDANTGELFF.

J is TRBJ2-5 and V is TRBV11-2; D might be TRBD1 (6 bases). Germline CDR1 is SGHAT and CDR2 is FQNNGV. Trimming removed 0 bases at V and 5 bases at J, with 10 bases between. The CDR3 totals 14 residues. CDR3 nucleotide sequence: TGTGCCAGCAGCTTAGACCCCAGGGGTGAGACCCAGTACTTC. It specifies CASSLDPRGETQYF.

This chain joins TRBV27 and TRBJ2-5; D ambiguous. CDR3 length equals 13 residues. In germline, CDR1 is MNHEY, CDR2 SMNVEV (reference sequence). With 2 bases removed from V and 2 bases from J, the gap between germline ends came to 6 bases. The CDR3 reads CASSLTEQETQYF. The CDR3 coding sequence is TGTGCCAGCAGTTTAACAGAACAAGAGACCCAGTACTTC.

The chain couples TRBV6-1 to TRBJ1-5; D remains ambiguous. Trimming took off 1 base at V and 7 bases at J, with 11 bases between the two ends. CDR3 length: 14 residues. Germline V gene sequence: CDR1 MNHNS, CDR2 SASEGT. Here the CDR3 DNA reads TGTGCCAGCAGTGAAGGGCGGGAGGGACAGCCCCAGCATTTT. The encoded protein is CASSEGREGQPQHF.

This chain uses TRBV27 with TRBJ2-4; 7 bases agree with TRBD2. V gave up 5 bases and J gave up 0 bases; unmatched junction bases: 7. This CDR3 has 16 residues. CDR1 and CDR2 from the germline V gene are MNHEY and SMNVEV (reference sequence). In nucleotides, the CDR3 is TGTGCCAGCAGTCCTAAAGCGGGACTAGCCAAAAACATTCAGTACTTC. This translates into CASSPKAGLAKNIQYF.